This TCR beta chain stems from a study of cytomegalovirus exposure and HLA in healthy donors. Study conclusions and caveats: Later work showed greater clonal expansion in HLA-associated TCR beta chains than in equally common others. A later analysis linked roughly 17,000 TCR beta sequences to HLA alleles at 0.05 false discovery rate. When analyzed later, a missense DCLRE1C variant was found to be linked to TCR beta V- and J-gene trimming. Listed as cytomegalovirus-associated were about 160 TCR beta chains.

The V gene end was trimmed by 2 bases and the J gene end by 15 bases; junction bases not matched to a gene: 5. The germline V gene encodes CDR1 MRHNA and CDR2 SNTAGT. The CDR3 is made up of 12 amino acids. Turning to this clone: As yet, its antigen is unknown.

With 60 Vbeta and 13 Jbeta primers, the PCR was carried out. Measured with immunoSEQ multiplex PCR; TCRdb has only the in-frame clones, and not every one. The table has about 140,000 clones, roughly 77% seen once. Source material: PBMCs. The sequence derives from a female donor in good health and CMV-seronegative. V gene TRBV6-4 combines with J gene TRBJ2-1, with 9 bases aligning to TRBD2. In DNA form, the CDR3 reads TGTGCCAGCAGTGACGCGGGGGGGGAGTTGTTCTTC. Amino acids: CASSDAGGELFF.